This T cell receptor (beta chain) originates from a study of blood T cell repertoires in COVID-19. Overall study: PBMCs, B-cell-depleted T cells, or T cells provided the cDNA or gDNA that made up the material.

The CDR3 totals 16 residues. The V end was cut by 0 bases, the J end by 4 bases, with 13 bases between. CDR1 MGHRA and CDR2 YSYEKL come from the germline V gene. Under the authors' procedure: Quantification of nucleated cells was approximated via reference gene primer amplification. Sequenced by immunoSEQ multiplex PCR; TCRdb stores in-frame clones only, minus some. That table is the source of V, J and clone size, and D and trimming were worked out from the DNA. The sample contains about 200,000 clones, around nine tenths of which appear only once. The genes are TRBV4-1 and TRBJ2-1; tentative D call: TRBD2 (5 bases). The sample taken for sequencing was peripheral blood. The clonotype originates from a man aged 50-60 years with acute or convalescent COVID-19. Here the CDR3 reads CASSQEDWTAYNEQFF. CDR3 DNA sequence: TGCGCCAGCAGCCAAGAGGACTGGACTGCATACAATGAGCAGTTCTTC.